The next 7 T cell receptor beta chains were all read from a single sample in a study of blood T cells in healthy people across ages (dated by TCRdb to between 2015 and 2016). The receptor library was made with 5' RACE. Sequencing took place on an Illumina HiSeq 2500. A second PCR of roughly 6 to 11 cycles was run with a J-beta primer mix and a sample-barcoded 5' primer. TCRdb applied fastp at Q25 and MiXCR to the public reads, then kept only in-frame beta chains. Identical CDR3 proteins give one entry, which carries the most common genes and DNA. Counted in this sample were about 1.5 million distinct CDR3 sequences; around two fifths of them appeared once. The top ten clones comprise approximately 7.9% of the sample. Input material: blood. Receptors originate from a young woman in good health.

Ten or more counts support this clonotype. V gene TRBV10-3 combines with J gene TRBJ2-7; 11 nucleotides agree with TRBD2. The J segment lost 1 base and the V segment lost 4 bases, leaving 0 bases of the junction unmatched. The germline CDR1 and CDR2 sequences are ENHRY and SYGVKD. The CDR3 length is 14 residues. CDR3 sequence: CAISGLAGSYEQYF. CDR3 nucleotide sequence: TGTGCCATCAGTGGACTAGCGGGGTCCTACGAGCAGTACTTC.

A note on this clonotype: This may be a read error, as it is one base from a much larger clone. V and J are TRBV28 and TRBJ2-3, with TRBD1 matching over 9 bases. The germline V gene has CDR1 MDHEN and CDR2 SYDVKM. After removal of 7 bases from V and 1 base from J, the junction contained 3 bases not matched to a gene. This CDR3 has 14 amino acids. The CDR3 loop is CASTWTGGTDTQYF. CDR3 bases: TGTGCCAGCACCTGGACAGGGGGCACAGATACGCAGTATTTT.

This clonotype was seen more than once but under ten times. The CDR3 sequence: CSVEADLVFF. CDR3 coding DNA: TGCAGCGTTGAGGCGGATCTGGTGTTTTTT. The chain is built from TRBV29-1 and TRBJ1-4; D not resolved. The length of the CDR3 is 10 residues. Trimming pared 3 bases from V and 15 bases from J, leaving 11 bases between. Germline lookup yields CDR1 SQVTM and CDR2 ANQGSEA. Together with reference TRBV29-1 and TRBJ1-4, the CDR3 gives the full variable domain: SAVISQKPSRDICQRGTSLTIQCQVDSQVTMMFWYRQQPGQSLTLIATANQGSEATYESGFVIDKFPISRPNLTFSTLTVSNMSPEDSSIYLCSVEADLVFFGSGTQLSVL.

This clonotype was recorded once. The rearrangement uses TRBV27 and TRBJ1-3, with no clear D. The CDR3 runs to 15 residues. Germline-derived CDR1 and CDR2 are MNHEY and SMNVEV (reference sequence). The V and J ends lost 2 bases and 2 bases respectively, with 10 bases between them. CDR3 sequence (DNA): TGTGCCAGCAGTTTAAGTTATAGTACTGGAAACACCATATATTTT. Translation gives CASSLSYSTGNTIYF.

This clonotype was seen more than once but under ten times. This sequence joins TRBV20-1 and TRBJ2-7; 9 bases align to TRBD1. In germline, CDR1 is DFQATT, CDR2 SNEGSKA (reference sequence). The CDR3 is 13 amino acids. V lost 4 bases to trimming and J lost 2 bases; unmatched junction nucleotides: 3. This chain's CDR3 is CSAKRQGAYEQYF. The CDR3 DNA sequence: TGCAGTGCTAAAAGACAGGGGGCCTACGAGCAGTACTTC.

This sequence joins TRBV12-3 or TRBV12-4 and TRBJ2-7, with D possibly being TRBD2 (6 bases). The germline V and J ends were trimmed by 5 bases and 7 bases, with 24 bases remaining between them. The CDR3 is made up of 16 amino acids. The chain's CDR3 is CASSPSPPEGPNEQYF. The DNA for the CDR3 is TGTGCCAGCAGTCCCTCTCCTCCGGAGGGCCCCAATGAGCAGTACTTC.

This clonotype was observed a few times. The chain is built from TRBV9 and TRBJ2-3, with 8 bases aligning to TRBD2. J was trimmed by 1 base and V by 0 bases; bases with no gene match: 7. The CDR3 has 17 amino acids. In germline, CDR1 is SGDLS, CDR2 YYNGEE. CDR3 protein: CASSVGAGREGTDTQYF. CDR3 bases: TGTGCCAGCAGCGTAGGAGCCGGGCGGGAGGGCACAGATACGCAGTATTTT.